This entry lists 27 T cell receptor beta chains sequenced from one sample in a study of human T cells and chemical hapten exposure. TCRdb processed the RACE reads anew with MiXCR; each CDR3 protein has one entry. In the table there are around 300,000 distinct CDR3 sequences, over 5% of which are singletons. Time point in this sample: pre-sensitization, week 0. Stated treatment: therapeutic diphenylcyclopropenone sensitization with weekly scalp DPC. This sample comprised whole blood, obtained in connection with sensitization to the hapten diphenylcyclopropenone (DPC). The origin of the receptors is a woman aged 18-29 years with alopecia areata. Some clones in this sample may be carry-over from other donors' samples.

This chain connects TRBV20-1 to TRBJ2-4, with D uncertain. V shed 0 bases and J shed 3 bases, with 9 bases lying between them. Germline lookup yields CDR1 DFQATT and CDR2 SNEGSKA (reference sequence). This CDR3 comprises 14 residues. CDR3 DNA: TGCAGTGCTAGAGATCAGTCGGGCAAAAACATTCAGTACTTC. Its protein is CSARDQSGKNIQYF.

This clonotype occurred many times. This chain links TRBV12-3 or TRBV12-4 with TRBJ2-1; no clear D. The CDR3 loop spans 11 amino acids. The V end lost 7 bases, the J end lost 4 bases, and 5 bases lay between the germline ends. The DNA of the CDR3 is TGTGCCAGCAAGTTTTACAATGAGCAGTTCTTC. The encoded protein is CASKFYNEQFF.

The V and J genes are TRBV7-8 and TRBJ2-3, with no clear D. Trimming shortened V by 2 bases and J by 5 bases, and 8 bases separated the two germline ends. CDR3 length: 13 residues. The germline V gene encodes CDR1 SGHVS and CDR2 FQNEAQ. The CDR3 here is CASSLRERDTQYF. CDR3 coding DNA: TGTGCCAGCAGCTTAAGAGAGAGAGATACGCAGTATTTT. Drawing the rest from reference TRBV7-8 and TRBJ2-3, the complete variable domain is GAGVSQSPRYKVAKRGQDVALRCDPISGHVSLFWYQQALGQGPEFLTYFQNEAQLDKSGLPSDRFFAERPEGSVSTLKIQRTQQEDSAVYLCASSLRERDTQYFGPGTRLTVL.

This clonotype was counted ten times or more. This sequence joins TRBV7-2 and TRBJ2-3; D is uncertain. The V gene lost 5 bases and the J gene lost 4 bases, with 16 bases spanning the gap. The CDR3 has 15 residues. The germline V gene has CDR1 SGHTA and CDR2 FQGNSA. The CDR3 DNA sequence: TGTGCCAGCAGCCCAGGATCAAGAAGGTCAGATACGCAGTATTTT. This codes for CASSPGSRRSDTQYF.

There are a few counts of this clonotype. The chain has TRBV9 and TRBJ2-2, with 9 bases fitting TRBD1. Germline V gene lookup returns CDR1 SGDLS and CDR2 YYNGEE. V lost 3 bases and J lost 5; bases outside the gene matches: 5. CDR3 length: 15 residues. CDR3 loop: CASSEGTGRTGELFF. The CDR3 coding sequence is TGTGCCAGCAGCGAAGGGACAGGGAGGACCGGGGAGCTGTTTTTT.

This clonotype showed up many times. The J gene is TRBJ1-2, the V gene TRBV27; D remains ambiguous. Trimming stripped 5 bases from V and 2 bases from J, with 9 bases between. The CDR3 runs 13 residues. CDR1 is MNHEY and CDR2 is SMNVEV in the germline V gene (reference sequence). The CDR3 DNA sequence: TGTGCCAGCAGTGTGAAACACAACTATGGCTACACCTTC. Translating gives CASSVKHNYGYTF.

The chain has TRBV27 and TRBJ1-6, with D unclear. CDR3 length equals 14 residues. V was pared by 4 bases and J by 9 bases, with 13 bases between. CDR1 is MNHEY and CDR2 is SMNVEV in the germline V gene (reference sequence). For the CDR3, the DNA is TGTGCCAGCAGTTCCTCCGGACGTTTTTCACCCCTCCACTTT. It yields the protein CASSSSGRFSPLHF.

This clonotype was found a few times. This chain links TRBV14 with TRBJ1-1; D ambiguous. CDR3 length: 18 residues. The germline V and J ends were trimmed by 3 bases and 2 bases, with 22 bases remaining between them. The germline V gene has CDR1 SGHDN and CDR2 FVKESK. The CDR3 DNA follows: TGTGCCAGCAGCCACCCCCCGACTCGGGTGCTAATAAACACTGAAGCTTTCTTT. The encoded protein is CASSHPPTRVLINTEAFF.

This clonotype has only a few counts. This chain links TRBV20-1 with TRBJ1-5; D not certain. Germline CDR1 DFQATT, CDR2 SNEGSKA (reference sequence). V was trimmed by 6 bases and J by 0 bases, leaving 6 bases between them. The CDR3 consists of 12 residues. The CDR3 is CSAPPSNQPQHF. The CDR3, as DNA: TGCAGTGCCCCCCCTAGCAATCAGCCCCAGCATTTT.

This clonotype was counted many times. CDR3 loop: CSARLPGDSNQPQHF. CDR3 sequence (DNA): TGCAGTGCTAGGTTGCCGGGGGATAGCAATCAGCCCCAGCATTTT. This rearrangement joins TRBV20-1 to TRBJ1-5; the D gene is possibly TRBD1 (5 bases). Trimming cost V 3 bases and J 0 bases, with 12 bases left between them. Germline loops: CDR1 DFQATT, CDR2 SNEGSKA (reference sequence). This CDR3 has 15 amino acids.

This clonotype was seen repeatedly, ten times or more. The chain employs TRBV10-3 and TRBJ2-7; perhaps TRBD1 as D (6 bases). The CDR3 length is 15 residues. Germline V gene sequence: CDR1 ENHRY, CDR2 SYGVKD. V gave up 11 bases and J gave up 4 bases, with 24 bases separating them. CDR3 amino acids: CAVKQGTSRFYEQYF. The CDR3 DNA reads TGTGCCGTGAAACAGGGTACCTCCCGGTTTTACGAGCAGTACTTC.

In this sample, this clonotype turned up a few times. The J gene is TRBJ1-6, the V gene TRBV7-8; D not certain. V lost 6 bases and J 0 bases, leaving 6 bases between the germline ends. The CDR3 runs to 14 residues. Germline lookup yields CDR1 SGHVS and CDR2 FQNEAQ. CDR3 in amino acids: CASRKSSYNSPLHF. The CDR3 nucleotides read TGTGCCAGCAGGAAATCCTCCTATAATTCACCCCTCCACTTT. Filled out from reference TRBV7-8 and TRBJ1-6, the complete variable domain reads GAGVSQSPRYKVAKRGQDVALRCDPISGHVSLFWYQQALGQGPEFLTYFQNEAQLDKSGLPSDRFFAERPEGSVSTLKIQRTQQEDSAVYLCASRKSSYNSPLHFGNGTRLTVT.

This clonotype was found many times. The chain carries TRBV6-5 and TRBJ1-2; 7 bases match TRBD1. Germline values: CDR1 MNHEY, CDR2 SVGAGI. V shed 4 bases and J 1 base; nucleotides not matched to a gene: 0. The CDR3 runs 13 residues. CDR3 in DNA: TGTGCCAGCAGTTGGGACAGTAACTATGGCTACACCTTC. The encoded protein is CASSWDSNYGYTF.

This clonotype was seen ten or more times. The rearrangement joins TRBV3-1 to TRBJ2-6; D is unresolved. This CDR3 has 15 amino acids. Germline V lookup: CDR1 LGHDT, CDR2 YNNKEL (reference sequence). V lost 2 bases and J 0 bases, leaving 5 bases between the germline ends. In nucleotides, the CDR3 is TGTGCCAGCAGCCAACTTGCCTCTGGGGCCAACGTCCTGACTTTC. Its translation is CASSQLASGANVLTF.

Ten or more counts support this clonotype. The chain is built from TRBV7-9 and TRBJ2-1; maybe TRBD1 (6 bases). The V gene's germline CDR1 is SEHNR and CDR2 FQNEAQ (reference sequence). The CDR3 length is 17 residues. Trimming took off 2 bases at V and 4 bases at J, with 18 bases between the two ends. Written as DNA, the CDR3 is TGTGCCAGCAGCTTAAGTCGAGGGACATTCTCATACAATGAGCAGTTCTTC. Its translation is CASSLSRGTFSYNEQFF.

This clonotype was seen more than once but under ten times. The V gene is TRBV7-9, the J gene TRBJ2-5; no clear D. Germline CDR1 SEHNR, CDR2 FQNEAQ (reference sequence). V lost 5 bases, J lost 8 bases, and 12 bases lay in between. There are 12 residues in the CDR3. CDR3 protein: CASSPILGTQYF. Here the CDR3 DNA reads TGTGCCAGCAGCCCCATTCTGGGAACCCAGTACTTC.

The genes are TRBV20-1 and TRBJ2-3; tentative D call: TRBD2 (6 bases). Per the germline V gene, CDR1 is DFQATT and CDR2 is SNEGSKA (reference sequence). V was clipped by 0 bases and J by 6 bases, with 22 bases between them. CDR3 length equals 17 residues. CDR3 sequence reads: CSARDTRWTNEVDTQYF. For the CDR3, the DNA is TGCAGTGCTAGAGATACTCGTTGGACTAACGAAGTTGATACGCAGTATTTT.

The CDR3 sequence: CASSWTGVSGYTF. The CDR3 DNA reads as TGTGCCAGCAGCTGGACAGGAGTTAGCGGCTACACCTTC. V usage is TRBV5-4 and J usage is TRBJ1-2; TRBD1 matches 7 bases. The CDR3 totals 13 residues. V lost 3 bases to trimming and J lost 8 bases; unmatched junction nucleotides: 7. In germline, CDR1 is SGHNT, CDR2 YYREEE (reference sequence).

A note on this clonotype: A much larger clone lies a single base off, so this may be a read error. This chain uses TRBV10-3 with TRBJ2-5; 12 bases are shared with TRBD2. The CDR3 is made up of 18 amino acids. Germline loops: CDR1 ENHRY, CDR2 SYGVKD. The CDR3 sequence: CAISKGGRLAGAQESQYF. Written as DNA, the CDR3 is TGTGCCATCAGTAAGGGGGGAAGACTAGCGGGAGCACAAGAGAGCCAGTACTTC.

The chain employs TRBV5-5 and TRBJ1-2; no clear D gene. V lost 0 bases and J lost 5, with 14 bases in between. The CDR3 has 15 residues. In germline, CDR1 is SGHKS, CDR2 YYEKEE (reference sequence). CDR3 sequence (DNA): TGTGCCAGCAGCTTGGGTCCGACGGTACCTTATGGCTACACCTTC. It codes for CASSLGPTVPYGYTF.

The CDR3 DNA reads as TGTGCCAGCAGTGCCGGGCCCGAGGGCTACACCTTC. Translation gives CASSAGPEGYTF. V and J are TRBV6-2 or TRBV6-3 and TRBJ1-2; no clear D gene. The V gene lost 5 bases and the J gene lost 8 bases, with 12 bases spanning the gap. The germline V gene encodes CDR1 MNHEY and CDR2 SVGEGT. CDR3 length: 12 residues.

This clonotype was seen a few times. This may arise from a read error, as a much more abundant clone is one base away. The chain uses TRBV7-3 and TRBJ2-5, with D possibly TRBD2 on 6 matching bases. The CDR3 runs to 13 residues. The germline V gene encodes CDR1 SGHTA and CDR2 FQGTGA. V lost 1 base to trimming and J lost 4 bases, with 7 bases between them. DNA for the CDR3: TGTGCCAGCAGCTTAAACGGGGGAGAGACCCAGTACTTC. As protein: CASSLNGGETQYF.

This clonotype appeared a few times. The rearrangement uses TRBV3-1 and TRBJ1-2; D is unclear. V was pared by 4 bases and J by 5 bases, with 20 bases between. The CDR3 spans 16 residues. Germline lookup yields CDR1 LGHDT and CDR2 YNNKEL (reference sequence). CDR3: CASSPPGNRAPYGYTF. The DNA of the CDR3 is TGTGCCAGCAGCCCCCCAGGAAACAGAGCTCCTTATGGCTACACCTTC. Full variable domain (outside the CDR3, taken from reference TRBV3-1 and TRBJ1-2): DTAVSQTPKYLVTQMGNDKSIKCEQNLGHDTMYWYKQDSKKFLKIMFSYNNKELIINETVPNRFSPKSPDKAHLNLHINSLELGDSAVYFCASSPPGNRAPYGYTFGSGTRLTVV.

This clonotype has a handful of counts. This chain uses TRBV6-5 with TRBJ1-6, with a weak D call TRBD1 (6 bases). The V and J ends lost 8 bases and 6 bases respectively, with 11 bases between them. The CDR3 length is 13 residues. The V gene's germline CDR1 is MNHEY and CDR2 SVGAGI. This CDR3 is CASCRGGNSPLHF. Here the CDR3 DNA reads TGTGCCAGCTGCAGGGGTGGTAATTCACCCCTCCACTTT.

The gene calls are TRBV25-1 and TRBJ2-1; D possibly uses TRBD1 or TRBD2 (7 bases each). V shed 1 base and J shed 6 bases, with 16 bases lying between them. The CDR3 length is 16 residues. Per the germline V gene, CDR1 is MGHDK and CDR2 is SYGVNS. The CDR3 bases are TGTGCCAGCAGTGAATGGGAGGGGGCCAAACCCAATGAGCAGTTCTTC. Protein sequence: CASSEWEGAKPNEQFF.

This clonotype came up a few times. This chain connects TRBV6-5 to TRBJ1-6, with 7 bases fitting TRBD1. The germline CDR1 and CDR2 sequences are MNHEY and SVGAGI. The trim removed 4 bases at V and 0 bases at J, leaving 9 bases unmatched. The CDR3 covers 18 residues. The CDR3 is CASSFRIQGSSYNSPLHF. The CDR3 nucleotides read TGTGCCAGCAGTTTTCGAATACAGGGGAGCTCCTATAATTCACCCCTCCACTTT.

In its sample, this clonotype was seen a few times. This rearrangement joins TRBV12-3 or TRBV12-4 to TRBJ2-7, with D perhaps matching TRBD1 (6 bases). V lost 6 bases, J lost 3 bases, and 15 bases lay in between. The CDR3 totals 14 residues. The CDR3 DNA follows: TGTGCCAGCAGCCCTATACAGGGCCACTACGAGCAGTACTTC. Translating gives CASSPIQGHYEQYF.